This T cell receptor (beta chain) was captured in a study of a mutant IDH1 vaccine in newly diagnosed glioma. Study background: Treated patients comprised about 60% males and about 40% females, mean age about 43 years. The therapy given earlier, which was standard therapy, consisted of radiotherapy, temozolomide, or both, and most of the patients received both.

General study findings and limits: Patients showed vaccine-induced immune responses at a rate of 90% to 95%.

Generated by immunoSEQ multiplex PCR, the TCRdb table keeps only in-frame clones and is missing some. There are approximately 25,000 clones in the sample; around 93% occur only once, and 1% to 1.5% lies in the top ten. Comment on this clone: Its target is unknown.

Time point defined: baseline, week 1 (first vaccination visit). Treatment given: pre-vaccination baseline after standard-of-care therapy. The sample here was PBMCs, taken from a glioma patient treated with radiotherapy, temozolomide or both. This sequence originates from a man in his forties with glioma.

The CDR3 coding sequence is TGCGCCAGCAGCTTGAGAGGACAGGGATTTGATGGCTACACCTTC. Translation gives CASSLRGQGFDGYTF. V is TRBV5-1 and J is TRBJ1-2, with 8 bases aligning to TRBD1. Germline CDR1 reads SGHRS; CDR2 reads YFSETQ. The CDR3 loop spans 15 amino acids. V dropped 1 base and J dropped 6; count of bases not matched to a gene: 8.